This T cell receptor beta chain was observed in a study of blood T cell repertoires in COVID-19. Sequencing used immunoSEQ multiplex PCR; TCRdb keeps in-frame clones, though not all of them. The sample shows roughly 280,000 clones, approximately 86% of them seen only once. The specimen sequenced was peripheral blood. This clonotype was sampled from a middle-aged man with active or convalescent COVID-19.

This chain's CDR3 is CASSEGAFGRGIVEAFF. Written as DNA, the CDR3 is TGTGCCAGCAGTGAGGGGGCCTTCGGAAGGGGTATTGTTGAAGCTTTCTTT. The chain recombines TRBV6-1 with TRBJ1-1, with D possibly TRBD1 on 6 matching bases. The CDR3 covers 17 residues. Germline V gene sequence: CDR1 MNHNS, CDR2 SASEGT. V gave up 3 bases and J gave up 7 bases, with 24 bases separating them.